This T cell receptor beta chain emerged from a study of T cell responses to AZD1222 COVID-19 vaccine. General study findings and limits: Scientists sampled the repertoires only once the peak T cell response had passed. Most donors were white British, females outnumbered males, and clonal diversity was possibly underestimated. Variant regions that are unmutated are reportedly the target of nearly half of spike-specific TCRs.

The CDR3 covers 14 residues. CDR1 and CDR2 from the germline V gene are LNHDA and SQIVND (reference sequence). With 8 bases clipped from V and 0 bases from J, the junction kept 2 bases outside the gene matches. Clones were read by immunoSEQ multiplex PCR, and TCRdb kept only the in-frame ones, dropping some. Among about 120,000 clones listed, around 85% were seen once. A note on this clone: The antigen remains undetermined.

The starting material was peripheral blood, obtained on day 0 of AZD1222 vaccination. The receptor was isolated from an adult in good health. This chain joins TRBV19 and TRBJ2-2, with 8 bases fitting TRBD1. CDR3 bases: TGTGCCAGTTCAGGGGGCTCGAACACCGGGGAGCTGTTTTTT. Translation gives CASSGGSNTGELFF.